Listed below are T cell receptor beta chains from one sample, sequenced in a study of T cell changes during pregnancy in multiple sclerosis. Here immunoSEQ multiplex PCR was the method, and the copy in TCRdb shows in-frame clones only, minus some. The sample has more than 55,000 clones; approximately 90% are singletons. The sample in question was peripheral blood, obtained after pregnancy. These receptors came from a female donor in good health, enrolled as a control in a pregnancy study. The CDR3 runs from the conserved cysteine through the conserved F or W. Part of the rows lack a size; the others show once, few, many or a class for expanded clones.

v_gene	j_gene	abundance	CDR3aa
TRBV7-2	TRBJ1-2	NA	CASSSRLVAAFYGYTF
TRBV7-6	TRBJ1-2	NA	CASSFTPGTGEDGYTF
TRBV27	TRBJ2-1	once	CASSMTSGSSYNEQFF
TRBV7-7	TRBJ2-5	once	CASSLGTSGQETQYF
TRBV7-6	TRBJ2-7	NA	CASSLGRTGDYEQYF
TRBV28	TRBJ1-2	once	CASLTGYGYTF
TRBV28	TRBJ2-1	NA	CASSLQTRVRDNEQFF
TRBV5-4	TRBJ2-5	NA	CASSRDSQETQYF
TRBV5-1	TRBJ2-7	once	CASSLTGVEQYF
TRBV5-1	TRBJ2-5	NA	CATATGGQETQYF
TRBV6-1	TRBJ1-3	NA	CASSAMDGGAGNTIYF
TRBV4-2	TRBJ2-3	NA	CASSQGGPTDTQYF
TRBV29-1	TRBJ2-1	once	CSVDRKTQGYNEQFF
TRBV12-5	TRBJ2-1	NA	CASGRIAAYNEQFF